This passage covers 21 T cell receptor beta chains from one sample sequenced in a study of blood T cell repertoires in COVID-19. Method: immunoSEQ multiplex PCR; TCRdb's copy keeps in-frame clones and lacks some. The profile shows under 300,000 clones, roughly 88% of them singletons. The sample comprised peripheral blood. Every receptor here comes from a woman in her 30s with active or convalescent COVID-19.

This clone was seen just once. A junction end diverges from the germline sequence, so it may reflect a read error. The chain joins TRBV7-7 to TRBJ2-2; 16 bases fit TRBD2. The germline gives CDR1 SSHAT, CDR2 FNYEAQ (reference sequence). This CDR3 is 19 amino acids long. The CDR3 region is CASSTSGLAGGHGTGELFF. The CDR3 DNA reads as TGTGCTAGCAGCACGTCGGGACTAGCGGGGGGGCACGGCACCGGGGAGCTGTTTTTT.

A few counts support this clone. The CDR3: CASSKGQGGENEKLFF. The CDR3 nucleotides are TGTGCCAGCAGCAAAGGACAGGGGGGCGAAAATGAAAAACTGTTTTTT. V is TRBV21-1 and J is TRBJ1-4; no DNA check was done on the table's D call, TRBD1. TRBV21-1 is shown as a pseudogene. The CDR3 has 16 residues.

V usage is TRBV10-1 and J usage is TRBJ2-7; 11 nucleotides align to TRBD1. Losses at the gene ends were 2 bases for V and 4 bases for J; bases not matched to a gene: 10. CDR1 and CDR2 (germline): WNHNN, SYGVQD (reference sequence). The CDR3 has 17 residues. CDR3 amino acids: CASSEPERTGGRYEQYF. The CDR3 coding sequence is TGCGCCAGCAGTGAGCCTGAAAGGACAGGGGGCCGATACGAGCAGTACTTC.

The J gene is TRBJ1-5, the V gene TRBV28, with D possibly matching TRBD1 (5 bases). CDR3 length: 16 amino acids. Germline V gene data show CDR1 as MDHEN and CDR2 as SYDVKM. Between the trimmed V and J ends, which lost 3 bases and 2 bases, there was a span of 14 bases. In DNA, the CDR3 is TGTGCCAGCAGTTTCTTCGGGGGGGGAGGCAATCAGCCCCAGCATTTT. Amino acid sequence: CASSFFGGGGNQPQHF.

This clone turned up a few times. The rearrangement links TRBV7-2 to TRBJ2-7; 8 bases agree with TRBD1. This CDR3 contains 14 residues. Germline trimming cut 1 base from V and 1 base from J; bases unmatched to any gene: 0. The germline CDR1 and CDR2 sequences are SGHTA and FQGNSA. The CDR3 DNA reads TGTGCCAGCAGCTTAGACAGGGGGTCCTACGAGCAGTACTTC. It translates to CASSLDRGSYEQYF.

The V call is TRBV29-1, the J call TRBJ1-2, with 8 bases aligning to TRBD1. V lost 4 bases and J lost 2; bases outside the gene matches: 9. The CDR3 contains 15 residues. CDR1 and CDR2 from the germline V gene are SQVTM and ANQGSEA. In nucleotides, the CDR3 is TGCAGCGTTGGTCGTTCTTCAGGGGGCAACTATGGCTACACCTTC. This gives the protein CSVGRSSGGNYGYTF.

This sequence joins TRBV18 and TRBJ1-2; the D gene is possibly TRBD1 (6 bases). The CDR3 is made up of 14 amino acids. Germline loops: CDR1 KGHSH, CDR2 LQKENI. The V end lost 2 bases, the J end lost 2 bases, and 9 bases lay between the germline ends. The CDR3 DNA follows: TGTGCCAGCTCACCAAGGGACATAAACTATGGCTACACCTTC. This gives the protein CASSPRDINYGYTF.

The chain is built from TRBV6-5 and TRBJ1-2; 8 nucleotides agree with TRBD1. J gave up 8 bases and V 0 bases, and 8 bases lay outside the gene matches. The CDR3 runs 15 residues. CDR1 and CDR2 (germline): MNHEY, SVGAGI. CDR3 region: CASSYSRTGQRGYTF. CDR3 coding DNA: TGTGCCAGCAGTTACTCGCGGACAGGGCAGCGCGGCTACACCTTC.

The rearrangement links TRBV5-1 to TRBJ2-1; 10 bases match TRBD2. This CDR3 contains 15 residues. Trimming cost V 4 bases and J 5 bases; bases outside gene matches: 6. Germline CDR1 SGHRS, CDR2 YFSETQ. CDR3 in amino acids: CASSPLAGADNEQFF. CDR3 coding DNA: TGCGCCAGCAGCCCTCTAGCGGGGGCCGACAATGAGCAGTTCTTC.

This chain connects TRBV4-3 to TRBJ2-1, with 8 bases fitting TRBD2. J gave up 0 bases and V 2 bases, and 6 bases lay outside the gene matches. The CDR3 has 17 amino acids. Germline V CDR1 and CDR2: LGHNA, YSLEER. The CDR3 DNA reads as TGCGCCAGCAGCCAAAGAGGGGCGGGGGGCTCCTACAATGAGCAGTTCTTC. Translating it yields CASSQRGAGGSYNEQFF.

The CDR3 nucleotides read TGTGCCTGGAGTCAGACAGCGAACACTGAAGCTTTCTTT. It translates to CAWSQTANTEAFF. The chain joins TRBV30 to TRBJ1-1, with D possibly matching TRBD1 (5 bases). V dropped 2 bases and J dropped 1 base, with 8 bases sitting between them. Germline CDR1 is GTSNPN and CDR2 is SVGIG (reference sequence). The CDR3 has 13 amino acids.

The gene calls are TRBV28 and TRBJ1-5; no firm D call. CDR1 MDHEN and CDR2 SYDVKM come from the germline V gene. The CDR3 sequence is 15 residues long. V was pared by 2 bases and J by 2 bases, with 10 bases between. CDR3 nucleotide sequence: TGTGCCAGCAGTTTAATGGCAGGCCGCAATCAGCCCCAGCATTTT. Translated: CASSLMAGRNQPQHF.

V and J are TRBV4-2 and TRBJ2-3; no clear D. The V end lost 3 bases, the J end lost 13 bases, and 17 bases lay between the germline ends. The germline V gene encodes CDR1 LGHNA and CDR2 YNFKEQ. The CDR3 has 13 residues. The CDR3 bases are TGTGCCAGCAGCCAGGCACTCGGGTCTTTAGAGTATTTT. Residues: CASSQALGSLEYF.

The chain joins TRBV15 to TRBJ1-4, with TRBD1 matching 9 bases. The germline V gene encodes CDR1 LNHNV and CDR2 YYDKDF (reference sequence). After removal of 0 bases from V and 7 bases from J, the junction contained 9 bases not matched to a gene. CDR3 size: 17 residues. The CDR3 region has the DNA TGTGCCACCAGCAGAGAGCCCCGGACAGGGGCAGGTGAAAAACTGTTTTTT. It codes for CATSREPRTGAGEKLFF.

Only one count was recorded for this clone. This chain links TRBV4-2 with TRBJ1-1; D is undetermined. V lost 0 bases and J lost 7, with 9 bases in between. Germline values: CDR1 LGHNA, CDR2 YNFKEQ. This CDR3 has 13 amino acids. The CDR3 DNA is TGTGCCAGCAGCCAAGATCGGGGTCTTGAAGCTTTCTTT. It encodes CASSQDRGLEAFF.

The chain links TRBV7-8 to TRBJ2-5; a possible D gene is TRBD1 (6 bases). The CDR3 is 16 residues long. Germline CDR1 SGHVS, CDR2 FQNEAQ. Between the trimmed V and J ends, which lost 7 bases and 4 bases, there was a span of 22 bases. CDR3 protein: CASTQGGGGRPETQYF. The CDR3 nucleotides read TGTGCCAGCACCCAAGGGGGTGGGGGTAGGCCAGAGACCCAGTACTTC.

This clone was detected only a few times. This chain links TRBV12-3 or TRBV12-4 with TRBJ1-2; 8 nucleotides align to TRBD1. The CDR3 spans 13 residues. V shed 4 bases, J shed 8 bases, and the junction held 6 bases outside the gene matches. In nucleotides, the CDR3 is TGTGCCAGCAGTTCTCAGGGGGCGGGGGGCTACACCTTC. The encoded protein is CASSSQGAGGYTF.

The sample holds one count of this clone. The chain combines TRBV30 with TRBJ1-1; TRBD1 might be the D (6 bases). Trimming stripped 2 bases from V and 11 bases from J, with 12 bases between. CDR1 and CDR2 (germline): GTSNPN, SVGIG (reference sequence). The CDR3 loop spans 11 amino acids. Written as DNA, the CDR3 is TGTGCCTGGAGTTCCGGGACAAGGGCTTTCTTT. Translated: CAWSSGTRAFF.

This CDR3 is CASSLGTGGTYEQYF. The CDR3 DNA follows: TGTGCCAGCTCATTGGGGACAGGGGGCACCTACGAGCAGTACTTC. The chain links TRBV18 to TRBJ2-7, with 12 bases fitting TRBD1. After removal of 5 bases from V and 2 bases from J, the junction contained 4 bases not matched to a gene. In germline, CDR1 is KGHSH, CDR2 LQKENI. The CDR3 contains 15 residues.

The chain couples TRBV19 to TRBJ1-1; TRBD1 matches at 12 bases. The length of the CDR3 is 14 residues. After removal of 5 bases from V and 10 bases from J, the junction contained 8 bases not matched to a gene. Germline CDR1 and CDR2: LNHDA and SQIVND (reference sequence). The CDR3 loop is CASSAPGQGAGAFF. For the CDR3, the DNA is TGTGCCAGTAGTGCACCGGGACAGGGGGCGGGAGCTTTCTTT.

The chain joins TRBV5-5 to TRBJ1-4, with D perhaps TRBD1 (6 bases). Germline V gives CDR1 SGHKS, CDR2 YYEKEE (reference sequence). This CDR3 has 15 amino acids. V lost 4 bases to trimming and J lost 4 bases, with 14 bases between them. As DNA, the CDR3 is TGTGCCAGCAGCGACGTGGACAGACTTAATGAAAAACTGTTTTTT. Translation gives CASSDVDRLNEKLFF.